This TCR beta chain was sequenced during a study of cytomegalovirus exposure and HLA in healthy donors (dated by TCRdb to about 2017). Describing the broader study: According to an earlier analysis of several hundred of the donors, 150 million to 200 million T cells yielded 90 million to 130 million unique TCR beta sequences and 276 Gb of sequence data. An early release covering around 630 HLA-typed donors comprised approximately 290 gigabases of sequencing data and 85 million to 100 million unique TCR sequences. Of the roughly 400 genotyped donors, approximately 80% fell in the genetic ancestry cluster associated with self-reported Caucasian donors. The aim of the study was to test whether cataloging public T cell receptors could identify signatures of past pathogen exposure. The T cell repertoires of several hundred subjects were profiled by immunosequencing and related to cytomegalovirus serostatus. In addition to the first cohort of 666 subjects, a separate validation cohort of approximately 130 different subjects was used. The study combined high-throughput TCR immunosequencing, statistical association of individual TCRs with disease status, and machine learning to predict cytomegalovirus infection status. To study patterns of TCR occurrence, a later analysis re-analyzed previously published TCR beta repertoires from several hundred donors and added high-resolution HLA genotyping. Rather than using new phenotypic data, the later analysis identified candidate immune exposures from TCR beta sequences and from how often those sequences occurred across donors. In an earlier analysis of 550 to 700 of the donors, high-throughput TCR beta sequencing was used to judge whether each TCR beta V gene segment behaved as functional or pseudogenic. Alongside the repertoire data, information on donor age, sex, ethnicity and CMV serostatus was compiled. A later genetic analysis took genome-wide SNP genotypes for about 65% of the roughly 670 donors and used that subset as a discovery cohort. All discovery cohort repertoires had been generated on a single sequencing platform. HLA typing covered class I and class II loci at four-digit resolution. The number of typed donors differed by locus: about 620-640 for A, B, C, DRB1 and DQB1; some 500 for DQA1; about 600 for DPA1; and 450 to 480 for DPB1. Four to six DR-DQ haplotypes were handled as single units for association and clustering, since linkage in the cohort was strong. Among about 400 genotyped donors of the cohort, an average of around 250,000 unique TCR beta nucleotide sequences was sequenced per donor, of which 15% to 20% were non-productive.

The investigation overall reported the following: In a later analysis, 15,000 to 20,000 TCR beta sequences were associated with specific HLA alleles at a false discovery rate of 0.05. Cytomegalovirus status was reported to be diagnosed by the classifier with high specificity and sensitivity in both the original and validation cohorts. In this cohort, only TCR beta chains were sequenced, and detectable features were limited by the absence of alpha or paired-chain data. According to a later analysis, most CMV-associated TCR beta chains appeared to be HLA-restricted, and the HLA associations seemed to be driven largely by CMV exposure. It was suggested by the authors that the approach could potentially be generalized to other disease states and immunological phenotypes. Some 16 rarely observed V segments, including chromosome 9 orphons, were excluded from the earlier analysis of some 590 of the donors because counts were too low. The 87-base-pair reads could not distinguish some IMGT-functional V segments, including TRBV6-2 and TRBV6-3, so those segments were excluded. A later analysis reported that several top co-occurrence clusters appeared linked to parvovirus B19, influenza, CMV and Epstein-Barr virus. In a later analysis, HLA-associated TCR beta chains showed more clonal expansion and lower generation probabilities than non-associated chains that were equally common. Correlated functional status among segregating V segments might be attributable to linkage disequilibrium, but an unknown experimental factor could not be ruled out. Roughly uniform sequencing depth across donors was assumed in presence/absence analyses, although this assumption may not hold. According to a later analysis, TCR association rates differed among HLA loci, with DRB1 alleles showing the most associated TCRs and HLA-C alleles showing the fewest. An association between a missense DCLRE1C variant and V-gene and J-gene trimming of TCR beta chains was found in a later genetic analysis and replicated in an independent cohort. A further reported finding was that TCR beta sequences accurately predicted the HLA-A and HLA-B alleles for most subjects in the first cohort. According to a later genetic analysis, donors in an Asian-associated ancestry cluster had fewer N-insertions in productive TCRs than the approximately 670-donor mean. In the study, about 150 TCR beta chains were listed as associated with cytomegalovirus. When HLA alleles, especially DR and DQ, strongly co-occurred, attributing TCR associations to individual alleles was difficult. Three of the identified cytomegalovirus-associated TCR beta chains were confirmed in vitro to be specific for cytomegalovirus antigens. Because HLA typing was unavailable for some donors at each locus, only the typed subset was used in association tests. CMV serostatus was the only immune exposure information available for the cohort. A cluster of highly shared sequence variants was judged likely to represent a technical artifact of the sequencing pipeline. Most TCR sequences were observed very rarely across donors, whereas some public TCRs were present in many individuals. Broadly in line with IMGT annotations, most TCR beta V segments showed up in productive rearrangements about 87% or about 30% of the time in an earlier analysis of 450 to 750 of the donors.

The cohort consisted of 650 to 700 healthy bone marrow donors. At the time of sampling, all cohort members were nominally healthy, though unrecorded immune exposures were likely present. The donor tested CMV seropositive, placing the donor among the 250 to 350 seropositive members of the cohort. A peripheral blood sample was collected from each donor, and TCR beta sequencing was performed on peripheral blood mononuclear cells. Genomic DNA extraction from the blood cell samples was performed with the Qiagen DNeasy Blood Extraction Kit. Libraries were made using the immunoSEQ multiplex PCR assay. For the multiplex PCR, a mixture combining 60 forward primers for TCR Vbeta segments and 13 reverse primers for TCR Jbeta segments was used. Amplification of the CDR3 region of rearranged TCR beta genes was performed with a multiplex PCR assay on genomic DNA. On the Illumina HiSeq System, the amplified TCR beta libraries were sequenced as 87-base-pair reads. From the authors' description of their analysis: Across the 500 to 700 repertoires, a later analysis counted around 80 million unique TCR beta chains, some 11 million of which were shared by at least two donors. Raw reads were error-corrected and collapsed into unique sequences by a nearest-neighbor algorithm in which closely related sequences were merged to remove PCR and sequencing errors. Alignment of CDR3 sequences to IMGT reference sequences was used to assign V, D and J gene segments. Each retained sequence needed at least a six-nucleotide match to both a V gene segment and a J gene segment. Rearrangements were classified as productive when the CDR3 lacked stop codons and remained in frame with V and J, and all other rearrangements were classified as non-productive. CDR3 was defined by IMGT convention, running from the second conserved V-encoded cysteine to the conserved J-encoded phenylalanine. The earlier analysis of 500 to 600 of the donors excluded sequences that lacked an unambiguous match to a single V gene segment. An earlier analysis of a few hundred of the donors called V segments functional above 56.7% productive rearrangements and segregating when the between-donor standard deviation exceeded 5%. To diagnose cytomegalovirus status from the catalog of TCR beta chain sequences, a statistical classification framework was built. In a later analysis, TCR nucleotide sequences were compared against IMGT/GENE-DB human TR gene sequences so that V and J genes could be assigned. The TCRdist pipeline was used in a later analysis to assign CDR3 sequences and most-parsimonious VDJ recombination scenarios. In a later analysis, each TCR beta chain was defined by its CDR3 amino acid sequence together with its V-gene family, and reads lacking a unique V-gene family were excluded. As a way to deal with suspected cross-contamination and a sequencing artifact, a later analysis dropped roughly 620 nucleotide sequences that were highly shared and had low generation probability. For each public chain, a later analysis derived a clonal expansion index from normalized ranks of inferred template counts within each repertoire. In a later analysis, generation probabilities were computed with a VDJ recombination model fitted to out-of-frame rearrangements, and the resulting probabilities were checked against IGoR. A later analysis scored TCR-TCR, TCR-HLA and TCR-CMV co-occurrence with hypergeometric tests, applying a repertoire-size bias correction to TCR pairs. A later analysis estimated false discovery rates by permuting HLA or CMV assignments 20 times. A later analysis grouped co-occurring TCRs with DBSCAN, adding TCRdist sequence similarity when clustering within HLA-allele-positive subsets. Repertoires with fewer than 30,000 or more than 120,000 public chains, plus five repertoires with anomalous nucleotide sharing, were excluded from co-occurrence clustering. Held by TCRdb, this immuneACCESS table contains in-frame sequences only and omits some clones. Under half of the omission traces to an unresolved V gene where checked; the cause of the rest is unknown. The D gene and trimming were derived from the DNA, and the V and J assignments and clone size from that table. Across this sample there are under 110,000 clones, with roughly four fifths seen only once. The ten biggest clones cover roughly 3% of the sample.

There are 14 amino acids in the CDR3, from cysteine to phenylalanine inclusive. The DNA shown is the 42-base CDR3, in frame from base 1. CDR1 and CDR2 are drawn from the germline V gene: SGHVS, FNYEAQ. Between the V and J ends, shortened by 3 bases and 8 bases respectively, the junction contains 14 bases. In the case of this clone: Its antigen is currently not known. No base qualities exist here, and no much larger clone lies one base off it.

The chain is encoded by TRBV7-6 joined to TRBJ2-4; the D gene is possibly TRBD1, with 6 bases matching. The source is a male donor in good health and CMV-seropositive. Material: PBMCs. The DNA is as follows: TGTGCCAGCAGCTTCGGTCAGGGGAGTGACATTCAGTACTTC. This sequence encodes CASSFGQGSDIQYF.